The 25 T cell receptor beta chains in this list originate from one sample, sequenced in a study of shared clonotypes between healthy human individuals. TCRdb keeps only in-frame clones here, not all; method: immunoSEQ multiplex PCR. The sample gives about 2.3 million clones, around 93% of which show up once; approximately 0.41% is in the top ten. The sequenced sample was naive CD4+ T cells from PBMCs. Subset meaning: CD45RA+ positively selected. All receptors come from a man between 18 and 35 years old in good health. Some clones in this sample may be carry-over from other donors' samples.

V is TRBV13 and J is TRBJ1-2, with D tentatively TRBD1 (6 bases). V lost 5 bases and J lost 7, with 20 bases in between. CDR3 length: 15 residues. Germline CDR1 is PRHDT and CDR2 is FYEKMQ (reference sequence). CDR3 sequence (DNA): TGTGCCAGCAGCCCAAGGACAGTGAAAGGGGGTGGCTACACCTTC. Protein sequence: CASSPRTVKGGGYTF.

This chain connects TRBV19 to TRBJ2-5; 7 bases align to TRBD1. CDR3 length equals 14 residues. Germline V CDR1 and CDR2: LNHDA, SQIVND (reference sequence). Losses at the gene ends were 6 bases for V and 5 bases for J; bases not matched to a gene: 9. The CDR3 sequence is CASRDATGWETQYF. DNA for the CDR3: TGTGCCAGTAGAGACGCGACAGGGTGGGAGACCCAGTACTTC.

The chain uses TRBV7-9 and TRBJ2-4; 8 bases line up with TRBD1. The CDR3 runs to 14 residues. Germline V lookup: CDR1 SEHNR, CDR2 FQNEAQ (reference sequence). With V trimmed by 6 bases and J by 6 bases, 7 bases remained unmatched. For the CDR3, the DNA is TGTGCCAGCAGTACTGACAGGGGAGGAAACATTCAGTACTTC. Translation: CASSTDRGGNIQYF.

This clone came up once. The genes are TRBV19 and TRBJ2-3; perhaps TRBD2 as D (7 bases). Trimming shortened V by 6 bases and J by 10 bases, and 20 bases separated the two germline ends. The germline V gene has CDR1 LNHDA and CDR2 SQIVND (reference sequence). The CDR3 runs 14 residues. In DNA, the CDR3 is TGTGCCAGTAGCAATTTGGCGGGAGCAGGGGCGCAGTATTTT. Its translation: CASSNLAGAGAQYF.

The gene calls are TRBV5-6 and TRBJ2-3, with TRBD1 as a possible D gene (5 bases). Trimming left V 0 bases short and J 0 bases short, with 14 bases between. Germline V gene sequence: CDR1 SGHDT, CDR2 YYEEEE. The CDR3 totals 17 residues. CDR3 region: CASSLAWAGPSTDTQYF. The CDR3 region has the DNA TGTGCCAGCAGCTTGGCCTGGGCAGGGCCAAGCACAGATACGCAGTATTTT.

The chain combines TRBV5-1 with TRBJ2-3; D may be TRBD1 or TRBD2 (5 bases each). This CDR3 is 16 amino acids long. V lost 2 bases, J lost 1 base, and 14 bases lay in between. Germline V gene data show CDR1 as SGHRS and CDR2 as YFSETQ. The CDR3 is CASSFGGNSGTDTQYF. The CDR3 bases are TGCGCCAGCAGCTTTGGGGGTAATAGCGGCACAGATACGCAGTATTTT.

The V gene is TRBV19, the J gene TRBJ2-1; D perhaps matches TRBD1 (5 bases). Germline V gene sequence: CDR1 LNHDA, CDR2 SQIVND (reference sequence). The length of the CDR3 is 14 residues. Trimming cost V 5 bases and J 2 bases, with 10 bases left between them. The CDR3 DNA follows: TGTGCCAGTAGTCCCAGGGATACCTACAATGAGCAGTTCTTC. Amino acid sequence: CASSPRDTYNEQFF.

The rearrangement links TRBV6-1 to TRBJ1-5, with D unresolved. The germline CDR1 and CDR2 sequences are MNHNS and SASEGT. The V end lost 3 bases, the J end lost 6 bases, and 15 bases lay between the germline ends. This CDR3 comprises 15 residues. The DNA for the CDR3 is TGTGCCAGCAGTGAGATAGGGTTTAGCGGTCAGCCCCAGCATTTT. This codes for CASSEIGFSGQPQHF.

The V and J genes are TRBV7-9 and TRBJ2-7; 14 bases align to TRBD2. CDR1 SEHNR and CDR2 FQNEAQ come from the germline V gene (reference sequence). This CDR3 has 15 amino acids. With 5 bases clipped from V and 4 bases from J, the junction kept 4 bases outside the gene matches. The CDR3 loop reads CASSPGLAGVYEQYF. CDR3 DNA sequence: TGTGCCAGCAGCCCGGGACTAGCGGGAGTTTACGAGCAGTACTTC.

The chain combines TRBV6-1 with TRBJ1-2; D gene unclear. The CDR3 extends over 14 amino acids. Germline V CDR1 and CDR2: MNHNS, SASEGT. With 2 bases removed from V and 8 bases from J, the gap between germline ends came to 15 bases. The CDR3 loop reads CASSESARREGYTF. The DNA for the CDR3 is TGTGCCAGCAGTGAATCGGCGAGAAGAGAGGGCTACACCTTC.

This clone was counted once. Other DNA sequences in this sample translate to the same CDR3. The gene calls are TRBV7-2 and TRBJ2-3; no reliable D call. The CDR3 length is 12 residues. V lost 1 base and J 5 bases, leaving 4 bases between the germline ends. Germline V lookup: CDR1 SGHTA, CDR2 FQGNSA. Written as DNA, the CDR3 is TGTGCCAGCAGCTTAGATGAAGATACGCAGTATTTT. This gives the protein CASSLDEDTQYF.

V gene TRBV4-2 combines with J gene TRBJ1-6; 7 bases match TRBD1. CDR1 and CDR2 (germline): LGHNA, YNFKEQ. V shed 4 bases, J shed 10 bases, and the junction held 13 bases outside the gene matches. The CDR3 contains 16 residues. CDR3 nucleotides: TGTGCCAGCAGCCGCCCGGGGGGAGGGGGCGTCTCACCCCTCCACTTT. This gives the protein CASSRPGGGGVSPLHF.

CDR3 in DNA: TGTGCCAGCGGGACCCTTGGCCTGAACACTGAAGCTTTCTTT. As protein: CASGTLGLNTEAFF. V and J are TRBV6-5 and TRBJ1-1; TRBD1 might be the D (5 bases). Germline-derived CDR1 and CDR2 are MNHEY and SVGAGI. V gave up 8 bases and J gave up 0 bases, with 13 bases separating them. The CDR3 extends over 14 amino acids.

The rearrangement joins TRBV5-1 to TRBJ1-1, with D possibly TRBD1 on 5 matching bases. CDR1 SGHRS and CDR2 YFSETQ come from the germline V gene. CDR3 length equals 16 residues. V shed 0 bases and J shed 1 base, with 13 bases lying between them. The CDR3 bases are TGCGCCAGCAGCTTGGTCGGGGGGTGGACGAACACTGAAGCTTTCTTT. It yields the protein CASSLVGGWTNTEAFF.

The chain combines TRBV5-1 with TRBJ2-1; 14 bases are a match to TRBD2. CDR1 and CDR2 from the germline V gene are SGHRS and YFSETQ. After removal of 1 base from V and 8 bases from J, the junction contained 8 bases not matched to a gene. The length of the CDR3 is 17 residues. DNA of the CDR3: TGCGCCAGCAGCTTGCCTGGGACTAGCGGGGGCGGGGATGAGCAGTTCTTC. It encodes CASSLPGTSGGGDEQFF.

This chain links TRBV5-1 with TRBJ1-1, with a tentative D call TRBD1 (6 bases). Trimming took off 4 bases at V and 1 base at J, with 14 bases between the two ends. This CDR3 is 15 amino acids long. Germline lookup yields CDR1 SGHRS and CDR2 YFSETQ. This chain's CDR3 is CASSPRAGANTEAFF. The CDR3 DNA is TGCGCCAGCAGCCCGAGGGCGGGGGCGAACACTGAAGCTTTCTTT.

The rearrangement links TRBV20-1 to TRBJ2-5; no reliable D call. Germline V gene lookup returns CDR1 DFQATT and CDR2 SNEGSKA (reference sequence). V lost 2 bases, J lost 6 bases, and 7 bases lay in between. The CDR3 spans 11 residues. CDR3 DNA sequence: TGCAGTGCTAGAACCCCCCAGACCCAGTACTTC. This gives the protein CSARTPQTQYF.

V and J are TRBV5-1 and TRBJ2-7, with D tentatively TRBD2 (6 bases). Germline loops: CDR1 SGHRS, CDR2 YFSETQ. The CDR3 totals 14 residues. V dropped 0 bases and J dropped 4 bases, with 11 bases sitting between them. CDR3 amino acids: CASSLDGSRYEQYF. CDR3 nucleotides: TGCGCCAGCAGCTTGGACGGGAGTCGGTACGAGCAGTACTTC.

This clone has a handful of counts. The V gene is TRBV25-1, the J gene TRBJ1-1, with TRBD1 as a possible D gene (5 bases). Germline CDR1 and CDR2: MGHDK and SYGVNS. The V end was cut by 3 bases, the J end by 11 bases, with 10 bases between. CDR3 size: 11 residues. Here the CDR3 reads CASSDGWGAFF. The CDR3 DNA is TGTGCCAGCAGTGATGGGTGGGGGGCTTTCTTT.

The genes are TRBV30 and TRBJ2-7; 7 bases are a match to TRBD2. The V gene end was trimmed by 3 bases and the J gene end by 3 bases; junction bases not matched to a gene: 35. Per the germline V gene, CDR1 is GTSNPN and CDR2 is SVGIG (reference sequence). This CDR3 is built from 23 residues. The CDR3 nucleotides read TGTGCCTGGAGAGCGGGATCCGGGACGGGAGTAAAGGGGAGCTCTCGCGGATACTACGAGCAGTACTTC. Residues: CAWRAGSGTGVKGSSRGYYEQYF.

V usage is TRBV6-5 and J usage is TRBJ2-7; D unclear. CDR1 is MNHEY, CDR2 SVGAGI, per germline. V lost 0 bases, J lost 11 bases, and 14 bases lay in between. The CDR3 has 13 residues. Written as DNA, the CDR3 is TGTGCCAGCAGTTACTCGGCGCCGGCGCTAAAGTACTTC. It encodes CASSYSAPALKYF.

J is TRBJ1-4 and V is TRBV9, with 9 bases fitting TRBD1. This CDR3 region has 15 residues. Germline V lookup: CDR1 SGDLS, CDR2 YYNGEE. V lost 0 bases, J lost 8 bases, and 5 bases stayed unmatched. This CDR3 reads CASSVAGTGREKLFF. The CDR3 DNA is TGTGCCAGCAGCGTAGCAGGGACAGGGCGGGAAAAACTGTTTTTT.

CDR3 coding DNA: TGTGCCTGGAGTGTTGGGAAGCCTCTTAGAGAGCAGTACTTC. Protein: CAWSVGKPLREQYF. The chain has TRBV30 and TRBJ2-7; D remains unclear. V dropped 0 bases and J dropped 7 bases, with 16 bases sitting between them. Germline CDR1 GTSNPN, CDR2 SVGIG (reference sequence). The CDR3 consists of 14 residues.

The chain combines TRBV16 with TRBJ1-5; perhaps TRBD1 as D (5 bases). The CDR3 extends over 13 amino acids. Trimming cost V 8 bases and J 3 bases, with 11 bases left between them. Germline values: CDR1 KGHSY, CDR2 FQNENV. The chain's CDR3 is CASGAGVNQPQHF. The CDR3 nucleotides read TGTGCCAGCGGGGCAGGCGTCAATCAGCCCCAGCATTTT.

This chain uses TRBV9 with TRBJ2-4; tentatively, D is TRBD1 or TRBD2 (5 bases each). Trimming took 4 bases from V and 5 from J, leaving 19 bases between them. The CDR3 runs 16 residues. Germline V gene lookup returns CDR1 SGDLS and CDR2 YYNGEE. The CDR3 DNA sequence: TGTGCCAGCAGCCTCAGAGGGGATCGGGGCGAAAACATTCAGTACTTC. This gives the protein CASSLRGDRGENIQYF.